This T cell receptor beta chain was captured by sequencing in a study of T-cell reconstitution after alpha-beta-depleted transplantation in children. Study-wide points: When one year had passed after transplant, most T-cell counts and diversity came from newly produced T cells. Some patients' high day-60 TCRbeta diversity was attributed to recipient cells surviving conditioning. Several hundred rapidly expanded clones from non-depleted graft cells reportedly supplied alpha-beta T cells about two months post-transplant.

During its preparation, the TCRbeta library received unique molecular identifiers. TCRdb reprocessed the PCR reads via MiXCR and lists one record per CDR3 protein. This table holds approximately 130,000 distinct CDR3 sequences, around a tenth found once. V gave up 3 bases and J gave up 1 base, with 9 bases separating them. The CDR3 consists of 14 residues. Per the germline V gene, CDR1 is LNHDA and CDR2 is SQIVND (reference sequence). This clonotype was counted between two and nine times. As yet, its antigen is unknown. This chain uses TRBV19 with TRBJ1-1; no clear D. The input for sequencing was PBMCs, mostly from graft donor cells, taken 180 days after TCRalphabeta/CD19-depleted stem cell transplant. The sequence was collected from a girl under three years old who had a stem cell transplant for combined immunodeficiency, so the T cells may come from the graft donor. CDR3 region: CASSMRAGNTEAFF. CDR3 nucleotides: TGTGCCAGTAGTATGAGGGCAGGGAACACTGAAGCTTTCTTT.